Each of the 22 T cell receptor beta chains below was sequenced from the same sample in a study of vaccination and CD4 T cells after COVID-19. As for treatment: roughly nine-day PBMC culture with coronavirus spike peptide pools or control peptides (ViraFEST assay). These TCRs' antigens remain unknown. Once obtained from cultured CD4+ T cells, the DNA was sequenced using the Oncomine TCR Beta short-read assay. TCRdb independently ran MiXCR on the PCR reads; one entry per CDR3 protein. The sample records some 16,000 distinct CDR3 sequences, approximately 38% being singletons. Sequencing was done on a sample of CD4+ T cells from blood, cultured in vitro. The receptor source for this set is a human donor who had recovered from COVID-19.

The chain is built from TRBV5-5 and TRBJ2-7; TRBD1 is a possible D gene (5 bases). Between the trimmed V and J ends, which lost 2 bases and 8 bases, there was a span of 11 bases. Germline lookup yields CDR1 SGHKS and CDR2 YYEKEE (reference sequence). CDR3 length: 12 residues. The CDR3 DNA reads as TGTGCCAGCAGCTTTCAGGGTAGTAAGCAGTACTTC. Amino acids: CASSFQGSKQYF. Full variable domain (outside the CDR3, taken from reference TRBV5-5 and TRBJ2-7): DAGVTQSPTHLIKTRGQQVTLRCSPISGHKSVSWYQQVLGQGPQFIFQYYEKEERGRGNFPDRFSARQFPNYSSELNVNALLLGDSALYLCASSFQGSKQYFGPGTRLTVT.

The gene calls are TRBV6-5 and TRBJ2-2, with TRBD2 matching over 7 bases. The CDR3 is 18 residues long. Germline values: CDR1 MNHEY, CDR2 SVGAGI. After removal of 4 bases from V and 0 bases from J, the junction contained 11 bases not matched to a gene. The CDR3 loop is CASSSSPKSGTNTGELFF. Here the CDR3 DNA reads TGTGCCAGCAGTTCCTCACCGAAAAGCGGGACGAACACCGGGGAGCTGTTTTTT.

This clonotype was recorded a few times. The rearrangement uses TRBV6-1 and TRBJ1-4, with D possibly matching TRBD1 (5 bases). V lost 6 bases to trimming and J lost 7 bases, with 21 bases between them. CDR3 length equals 16 residues. The germline CDR1 and CDR2 sequences are MNHNS and SASEGT. The DNA of the CDR3 is TGTGCCAGCAGCTTTACGCATGCAGGGACGGTTGAAAAACTGTTTTTT. Its translation: CASSFTHAGTVEKLFF.

The chain carries TRBV2 and TRBJ1-6, with TRBD1 matching over 7 bases. The J segment lost 7 bases and the V segment lost 6 bases, leaving 9 bases of the junction unmatched. Germline V gene sequence: CDR1 SNHLY, CDR2 FYNNEI. The CDR3 length is 15 residues. CDR3 sequence reads: CASRGISQGNSPLHF. CDR3 sequence (DNA): TGTGCCAGCAGGGGGATCTCACAGGGGAATTCACCCCTCCACTTT.

This sequence joins TRBV12-3 or TRBV12-4 and TRBJ1-5; D is possibly TRBD1 (6 bases). The CDR3 loop spans 13 amino acids. Trimming removed 3 bases from V and 4 bases from J, with 7 bases in between. The CDR3 is CASSFQGNQPQHF. CDR3 DNA: TGTGCCAGCAGTTTCCAGGGGAATCAGCCCCAGCATTTT.

The genes are TRBV4-1 and TRBJ2-1, with TRBD2 matching over 12 bases. This CDR3 spans 16 amino acids. CDR1 is MGHRA, CDR2 YSYEKL, per germline. J was trimmed by 10 bases and V by 4 bases; bases with no gene match: 11. CDR3 nucleotide sequence: TGCGCCAGCAGCCGCGAAAGACTAGCGGGAGCGGGGGAGCAGTTCTTC. Translating gives CASSRERLAGAGEQFF.

The CDR3 sequence: CASSIGDPYNEQFF. CDR3 DNA: TGTGCCAGTAGCATTGGCGACCCTTACAATGAGCAGTTCTTC. The V call is TRBV19, the J call TRBJ2-1; no firm D call. V lost 6 bases and J 4 bases, leaving 13 bases between the germline ends. The CDR3 runs to 14 residues. CDR1 LNHDA and CDR2 SQIVND come from the germline V gene (reference sequence).

The V gene is TRBV7-6, the J gene TRBJ2-1; 7 bases align to TRBD1. The CDR3 length is 15 residues. With 7 bases clipped from V and 4 bases from J, the junction kept 10 bases outside the gene matches. Germline assignment: CDR1 SGHVS and CDR2 FNYEAQ. CDR3 nucleotide sequence: TGTGCCAGCAAAAGGGGGCCAGGGATGTACAATGAGCAGTTCTTC. It encodes CASKRGPGMYNEQFF.

This clonotype was recorded a few times. The chain combines TRBV20-1 with TRBJ1-5; weak D call: TRBD1 (5 bases). Trimming cost V 6 bases and J 5 bases, with 17 bases left between them. Germline V gives CDR1 DFQATT, CDR2 SNEGSKA (reference sequence). This CDR3 is built from 14 residues. The CDR3 coding sequence is TGCAGTGCCAAGAGAGGGGTCGGTGATCAGCCCCAGCATTTT. Translation: CSAKRGVGDQPQHF.

The rearrangement links TRBV7-2 to TRBJ2-7, with D perhaps TRBD2 (6 bases). Germline-derived CDR1 and CDR2 are SGHTA and FQGNSA. V was pared by 1 base and J by 6 bases, with 13 bases between. CDR3 length: 14 amino acids. The CDR3 DNA reads as TGTGCCAGCAGCTTAGGGTTTCTCGGGGGCGAGCAGTACTTC. It specifies CASSLGFLGGEQYF.

V is TRBV18 and J is TRBJ2-1; perhaps TRBD2 as D (5 bases). V shed 4 bases and J shed 8 bases, with 12 bases lying between them. The CDR3 spans 13 residues. Germline V gives CDR1 KGHSH, CDR2 LQKENI. CDR3 DNA: TGTGCCAGCTCACAATTGGTCGGGGATGAGCAGTTCTTC. Encoded protein: CASSQLVGDEQFF.

The chain joins TRBV12-3 or TRBV12-4 to TRBJ2-5, with D possibly TRBD2 on 6 matching bases. Trimming pared 2 bases from V and 1 base from J, leaving 8 bases between. The CDR3 is 14 amino acids. The CDR3 nucleotides are TGTGCCAGCAGTTTAATGACTAGCCAAGAGACCCAGTACTTC. The encoded protein is CASSLMTSQETQYF.

The chain uses TRBV7-2 and TRBJ2-5; possible D gene TRBD1, 6 bases. The V gene lost 6 bases and the J gene lost 1 base, with 12 bases spanning the gap. Germline CDR1 reads SGHTA; CDR2 reads FQGNSA. This CDR3 contains 14 residues. The CDR3 nucleotides are TGTGCCAGCAGTCAGGGGCAGGCCCAAGAGACCCAGTACTTC. This translates into CASSQGQAQETQYF. The full variable domain, in which reference TRBV7-2 and TRBJ2-5 provide the parts outside the CDR3, is GAGVSQSPSNKVTEKGKDVELRCDPISGHTALYWYRQSLGQGLEFLIYFQGNSAPDKSGLPSDRFSAERTGGSVSTLTIQRTQQEDSAVYLCASSQGQAQETQYFGPGTRLLVL.

This clonotype was seen more than once but under ten times. The V call is TRBV20-1, the J call TRBJ1-1; no reliable D call. Per the germline V gene, CDR1 is DFQATT and CDR2 is SNEGSKA (reference sequence). V lost 4 bases and J lost 3, with 9 bases in between. CDR3 length: 12 residues. CDR3 protein: CSAKVGDTEAFF. The DNA for the CDR3 is TGCAGTGCTAAGGTCGGCGACACTGAAGCTTTCTTT.

The chain links TRBV7-8 to TRBJ2-1; 7 bases agree with TRBD1. CDR1 SGHVS and CDR2 FQNEAQ come from the germline V gene. This CDR3 contains 14 residues. V shed 6 bases and J 3 bases; nucleotides not matched to a gene: 5. As DNA, the CDR3 is TGTGCCAGCAGTTTTCGGACAGGCTACAATGAGCAGTTCTTC. Protein product: CASSFRTGYNEQFF. The full variable domain, completed using reference TRBV7-8 and TRBJ2-1, is GAGVSQSPRYKVAKRGQDVALRCDPISGHVSLFWYQQALGQGPEFLTYFQNEAQLDKSGLPSDRFFAERPEGSVSTLKIQRTQQEDSAVYLCASSFRTGYNEQFFGPGTRLTVL.

The V call is TRBV2, the J call TRBJ2-1; maybe TRBD2 (6 bases). CDR3 length: 14 amino acids. Germline CDR1 SNHLY, CDR2 FYNNEI. V gave up 3 bases and J gave up 6 bases, with 12 bases separating them. The CDR3 protein is CASSDYGDFNEQFF. CDR3 bases: TGTGCCAGCAGTGATTACGGGGACTTCAATGAGCAGTTCTTC.

The sample holds a few counts of this clonotype. This chain joins TRBV27 and TRBJ2-3, with D possibly TRBD2 on 6 matching bases. This CDR3 comprises 14 residues. The V gene's germline CDR1 is MNHEY and CDR2 SMNVEV (reference sequence). Trimming stripped 5 bases from V and 1 base from J, with 10 bases between. The CDR3 loop is CASSRRLGTDTQYF. The CDR3 region has the DNA TGTGCCAGCAGTCGGCGACTAGGCACAGATACGCAGTATTTT.

V is TRBV19 and J is TRBJ2-5; no definite D call. The CDR3 extends over 14 amino acids. Deletions cut 8 bases from V and 1 base from J, with 14 bases between. CDR1 LNHDA and CDR2 SQIVND come from the germline V gene (reference sequence). The CDR3: CASASMGFQETQYF. The CDR3 DNA follows: TGTGCCAGTGCCTCGATGGGTTTCCAAGAGACCCAGTACTTC.

The rearrangement uses TRBV12-3 or TRBV12-4 and TRBJ1-5, with D maybe TRBD1 (6 bases). V was cut by 2 bases and J by 3 bases, with 11 bases left in between. CDR3 length: 15 amino acids. CDR3 amino acids: CASSLSQGSNQPQHF. As DNA, the CDR3 is TGTGCCAGCAGTTTATCACAGGGTTCCAATCAGCCCCAGCATTTT.

This clonotype was found a few times. The V call is TRBV12-3 or TRBV12-4, the J call TRBJ2-7; D is unclear. The ends were cut back, 6 bases at V and 4 bases at J, with 10 bases in the middle. The CDR3 runs to 12 residues. The CDR3 region is CASSSGPYEQYF. In DNA, the CDR3 is TGTGCCAGCAGCTCCGGCCCGTACGAGCAGTACTTC.

The sample holds a few counts of this clonotype. The rearrangement joins TRBV15 to TRBJ2-3; 10 nucleotides match TRBD2. The CDR3 is 18 amino acids. Per germline, CDR1 LNHNV and CDR2 YYDKDF (reference sequence). Losses at the gene ends were 0 bases for V and 3 bases for J; bases not matched to a gene: 9. In DNA form, the CDR3 reads TGTGCCACCAGCAGAGATACGAGCGGGAGGGCCCGGACAGATACGCAGTATTTT. Translation: CATSRDTSGRARTDTQYF.

The chain is built from TRBV19 and TRBJ1-2; D uncertain. Germline V lookup: CDR1 LNHDA, CDR2 SQIVND (reference sequence). Trimming stripped 3 bases from V and 4 bases from J, with 15 bases between. This CDR3 has 15 amino acids. Here the CDR3 reads CASSMEGLTTYGYTF. CDR3 DNA: TGTGCCAGTAGTATGGAAGGCCTCACTACCTATGGCTACACCTTC.